This T cell receptor (beta chain) was sequenced during a study of CD8 T cells in Susac syndrome. The RNA, about 0.45 to 1 ug, was put through reverse transcription using random hexamers. The amplification used immunoSEQ multiplex PCR on TCR beta CDR3; it spanned 54 Vbeta and 13 Jbeta. TCRdb recomputed calls from the immunoSEQ multiplex PCR reads with MiXCR, one row per CDR3 protein. The sample has under 200,000 distinct CDR3 sequences; around 94% are singletons. Study-wide findings and caveats: The study conceded that relatively few individuals underwent its TCR sequencing and HLA analysis.

The V and J ends lost 0 bases and 0 bases respectively, with 12 bases between them. CDR1 DFQATT and CDR2 SNEGSKA come from the germline V gene (reference sequence). The CDR3 totals 16 residues. As for this clonotype: The antigen remains unidentified.

This TCR was sampled from a human donor in good health. The V and J genes are TRBV20-1 and TRBJ2-1; a weak D match, TRBD2 (5 bases). Sample: CD4+ T cells from PBMCs. CDR3 sequence: CSARDPRGSSYNEQFF. In DNA, the CDR3 is TGCAGTGCTAGAGATCCTCGTGGGAGCTCCTACAATGAGCAGTTCTTC.